This TCR beta chain was captured by sequencing in a study of cytomegalovirus exposure and HLA in healthy donors. The PCR contained 60 Vbeta and 13 Jbeta primers. The data were produced by immunoSEQ multiplex PCR, yet TCRdb's version contains in-frame clones alone and is incomplete. The sample includes fewer than 140,000 clones, about three quarters seen only once; the top ten take less than 0.95%. This CDR3 has 15 residues. V was shortened by 2 bases and J by 4 bases, with 15 bases between the two germline ends. Looked up from germline, CDR1 is SGHNT and CDR2 is YYREEE (reference sequence). Worth noting for this clone: The antigen remains undetermined.

Broader study findings: A missense DCLRE1C variant was associated with V- and J-gene trimming of TCR beta chains in a later analysis, and an independent cohort replicated the association.

The TCR was taken from a boy between 10 and 17 years old in good health and CMV-seronegative. The V gene is TRBV5-4, the J gene TRBJ1-1; no clear D gene. Specimen: PBMCs. This chain's CDR3 is CASSFAALPSTEAFF. CDR3 nucleotide sequence: TGTGCCAGCAGCTTTGCAGCGCTCCCTTCCACTGAAGCTTTCTTT. Drawing the rest from reference TRBV5-4 and TRBJ1-1, the complete variable domain is ETGVTQSPTHLIKTRGQQVTLRCSSQSGHNTVSWYQQALGQGPQFIFQYYREEENGRGNFPPRFSGLQFPNYSSELNVNALELDDSALYLCASSFAALPSTEAFFGQGTRLTVV.